The 21 T cell receptor beta chains in this list originate from one sample, sequenced in a study of T cell repertoires in cytomegalovirus infection. Each CDR3 protein is one row after TCRdb ran MiXCR on the reads. The table has 200,000 to 300,000 distinct CDR3 sequences, 12% to 15% seen once; the top ten hold around 9.5%. The sequenced material came from PBMCs. Receptors were obtained from a human donor in good health (CMV status not recorded). Some clones in this sample may be carry-over from other donors' samples.

The V gene is TRBV12-3 or TRBV12-4, the J gene TRBJ1-1, with D perhaps matching TRBD1 (6 bases). V was pared by 1 base and J by 1 base, with 25 bases between. The CDR3 contains 20 residues. The CDR3 DNA is TGTGCCAGCAGTTTAGGAGTGGGAGGGGCGGCCGGGACAACGAACACTGAAGCTTTCTTT. Translating it yields CASSLGVGGAAGTTNTEAFF.

This clonotype came up many times. The genes are TRBV7-8 and TRBJ1-3; D may be TRBD1 (5 bases). The germline CDR1 and CDR2 sequences are SGHVS and FQNEAQ. Deletions cut 1 base from V and 6 bases from J, with 10 bases between. The CDR3 consists of 14 residues. The CDR3 DNA sequence: TGTGCCAGCAGCTTAGAAGGGGAGGCAAACACCATATATTTT. It yields the protein CASSLEGEANTIYF.

This clonotype was seen a few times. The chain has TRBV20-1 and TRBJ1-2; possible D gene TRBD1, 5 bases. The CDR3 has 14 residues. The germline gives CDR1 DFQATT, CDR2 SNEGSKA (reference sequence). The V and J ends lost 5 bases and 5 bases respectively, with 18 bases between them. The CDR3 protein is CSAPKRSGGYGYTF. CDR3 bases: TGCAGTGCTCCCAAACGGTCTGGGGGTTATGGCTACACCTTC.

The table lists this clonotype with a few counts. The rearrangement joins TRBV10-3 to TRBJ1-5; D may be TRBD1 (6 bases). The CDR3 length is 15 residues. CDR1 is ENHRY, CDR2 SYGVKD, per germline. The V end lost 0 bases, the J end lost 4 bases, and 10 bases lay between the germline ends. CDR3 sequence (DNA): TGTGCCATCAGTGAGTCAGGGACACGGAATCAGCCCCAGCATTTT. Protein product: CAISESGTRNQPQHF.

This clonotype was observed a handful of times. The chain couples TRBV14 to TRBJ1-1; D is perhaps TRBD1 (5 bases). Germline CDR1 and CDR2: SGHDN and FVKESK. This CDR3 has 13 amino acids. Trimming removed 4 bases at V and 2 bases at J, with 8 bases between. The CDR3 nucleotides are TGTGCCAGCAGCCGGGACCTAAACACTGAAGCTTTCTTT. It encodes CASSRDLNTEAFF.

The CDR3 protein is CASSFLIDNSPLHF. The CDR3 DNA reads TGCGCCAGCAGCTTCTTGATAGATAATTCACCCCTCCACTTT. The genes are TRBV5-1 and TRBJ1-6; D unresolved. V gave up 2 bases and J gave up 5 bases, with 8 bases separating them. CDR1 and CDR2 (germline): SGHRS, YFSETQ. The CDR3 totals 14 residues. Supplemented by reference TRBV5-1 and TRBJ1-6, the full variable domain reads KAGVTQTPRYLIKTRGQQVTLSCSPISGHRSVSWYQQTPGQGLQFLFEYFSETQRNKGNFPGRFSGRQFSNSRSEMNVSTLELGDSALYLCASSFLIDNSPLHFGNGTRLTVT.

Many counts were recorded for this clonotype. The rearrangement joins TRBV12-3 or TRBV12-4 to TRBJ2-1, with a weak D call TRBD1 (6 bases). The V gene lost 6 bases and the J gene lost 9 bases, with 15 bases spanning the gap. This CDR3 spans 13 amino acids. The CDR3 here is CASRVQGSSEQFF. The CDR3 DNA is TGTGCCAGCAGAGTACAGGGATCGAGTGAGCAGTTCTTC.

At least ten counts were recorded for this clonotype. The chain uses TRBV20-1 and TRBJ1-4; D is unresolved. CDR1 and CDR2 from the germline V gene are DFQATT and SNEGSKA (reference sequence). The V and J ends lost 5 bases and 8 bases respectively, with 15 bases between them. The CDR3 spans 13 residues. CDR3 region: CSAPAREREKLFF. CDR3 sequence (DNA): TGCAGTGCTCCCGCGAGGGAGAGAGAAAAACTGTTTTTT.

This clonotype has at least ten counts. The chain couples TRBV6-1 to TRBJ2-5, with a possible D match to TRBD1 (6 bases). The CDR3 loop spans 15 amino acids. CDR1 and CDR2 (germline): MNHNS, SASEGT. Between the trimmed V and J ends, which lost 1 base and 5 bases, there was a span of 14 bases. CDR3 residues: CASSEVTTGTETQYF. The CDR3 DNA reads TGTGCCAGCAGTGAAGTGACTACAGGGACGGAGACCCAGTACTTC.

The table lists this clonotype with many counts. J is TRBJ2-7 and V is TRBV27; D is perhaps TRBD1 (7 bases). The V end lost 5 bases, the J end lost 1 base, and 15 bases lay between the germline ends. CDR3 size: 15 residues. Germline values: CDR1 MNHEY, CDR2 SMNVEV (reference sequence). Written as DNA, the CDR3 is TGTGCCAGCAGTCCCGGGGGACAGATATCCTACGAGCAGTACTTC. Translating gives CASSPGGQISYEQYF.

This clonotype showed up just a few times. The chain joins TRBV5-4 to TRBJ2-7; D may correspond to TRBD1 or TRBD2 (7 bases each). V lost 4 bases, J lost 2 bases, and 16 bases lay in between. CDR1 and CDR2 (germline): SGHNT, YYREEE (reference sequence). The CDR3 extends over 15 amino acids. The CDR3 sequence: CASSQGGAHTYEQYF. In nucleotides, the CDR3 is TGTGCCAGCAGCCAGGGGGGGGCGCACACCTACGAGCAGTACTTC.

The chain carries TRBV7-3 and TRBJ2-1; TRBD2 aligns across 9 bases. The CDR3 is 16 residues long. The J segment lost 0 bases and the V segment lost 5 bases, leaving 5 bases of the junction unmatched. Germline CDR1 is SGHTA and CDR2 is FQGTGA. CDR3 nucleotides: TGTGCCAGCAGCATCCAAGCGGGGGGCTCCTACAATGAGCAGTTCTTC. As protein: CASSIQAGGSYNEQFF.

This clonotype was seen a few times. J is TRBJ2-1 and V is TRBV6-4, with 7 bases matching TRBD1. The CDR3 has 16 amino acids. J gave up 7 bases and V 5 bases, and 14 bases lay outside the gene matches. Germline-derived CDR1 and CDR2 are MRHNA and SNTAGT. CDR3 nucleotide sequence: TGTGCCAGCAGTTTAGGGCCCGACAGGGATTGGAATGAGCAGTTCTTC. Its translation is CASSLGPDRDWNEQFF.

The V call is TRBV20-1, the J call TRBJ2-2, with D tentatively TRBD1 (5 bases). V lost 5 bases and J lost 7, with 11 bases in between. The length of the CDR3 is 12 residues. Germline lookup yields CDR1 DFQATT and CDR2 SNEGSKA (reference sequence). CDR3 in DNA: TGCAGTGCTGGGCAGGGTTACGGGGAGCTGTTTTTT. Translation: CSAGQGYGELFF.

The CDR3 DNA sequence: TGTGCCAGCAGCTGGGACAGGGACGAGCAGTACTTC. Amino acid sequence: CASSWDRDEQYF. The chain carries TRBV5-4 and TRBJ2-7; TRBD1 matches at 9 bases. J gave up 5 bases and V 3 bases, and 0 bases lay outside the gene matches. The germline gives CDR1 SGHNT, CDR2 YYREEE (reference sequence). The length of the CDR3 is 12 residues. Full variable domain (rest looked up from reference TRBV5-4 and TRBJ2-7): ETGVTQSPTHLIKTRGQQVTLRCSSQSGHNTVSWYQQALGQGPQFIFQYYREEENGRGNFPPRFSGLQFPNYSSELNVNALELDDSALYLCASSWDRDEQYFGPGTRLTVT.

The chain employs TRBV7-2 and TRBJ2-5; possibly TRBD2 for D (5 bases). The length of the CDR3 is 14 residues. V was cut by 3 bases and J by 3 bases, with 11 bases left in between. CDR1 SGHTA and CDR2 FQGNSA come from the germline V gene. CDR3 region: CASSFRGGKETQYF. The DNA for the CDR3 is TGTGCCAGCAGCTTTCGAGGAGGCAAAGAGACCCAGTACTTC.

V gene TRBV2 combines with J gene TRBJ1-6; possibly TRBD1 for D (6 bases). Germline V gene sequence: CDR1 SNHLY, CDR2 FYNNEI. V was pared by 7 bases and J by 4 bases, with 11 bases between. The CDR3 is 14 residues long. As DNA, the CDR3 is TGTGCCAGCACCTCAACAGGGTATAATTCACCCCTCCACTTT. This sequence encodes CASTSTGYNSPLHF.

This clonotype has at least ten counts. V usage is TRBV28 and J usage is TRBJ1-6; D is unresolved. The CDR3 is 19 amino acids. Germline assignment: CDR1 MDHEN and CDR2 SYDVKM. Trimming cost V 5 bases and J 0 bases, with 20 bases left between them. This CDR3 is CASSTSLRGGSSYNSPLHF. The CDR3 region has the DNA TGTGCCAGCAGTACTAGTCTCCGGGGAGGTAGCTCCTATAATTCACCCCTCCACTTT. The whole variable domain, remainder taken from reference TRBV28 and TRBJ1-6, is DVKVTQSSRYLVKRTGEKVFLECVQDMDHENMFWYRQDPGLGLRLIYFSYDVKMKEKGDIPEGYSVSREKKERFSLILESASTNQTSMYLCASSTSLRGGSSYNSPLHFGNGTRLTVT.

The table lists this clonotype with a few counts. The genes are TRBV25-1 and TRBJ1-1, with TRBD1 matching over 8 bases. This CDR3 comprises 15 residues. CDR1 and CDR2 from the germline V gene are MGHDK and SYGVNS. The J segment lost 5 bases and the V segment lost 2 bases, leaving 7 bases of the junction unmatched. The CDR3 sequence: CASSEPTGAKTEAFF. CDR3 nucleotide sequence: TGTGCCAGCAGTGAACCGACAGGGGCGAAAACTGAAGCTTTCTTT.

This rearrangement joins TRBV20-1 to TRBJ1-6; D may be TRBD1 (5 bases). Looked up from germline, CDR1 is DFQATT and CDR2 is SNEGSKA (reference sequence). V lost 5 bases and J lost 5, with 10 bases in between. The CDR3 totals 13 residues. CDR3 coding DNA: TGCAGTGCTTTAGACAGTCATAATTCACCCCTCCACTTT. It encodes CSALDSHNSPLHF.

At least ten counts were recorded for this clonotype. V is TRBV7-2 and J is TRBJ1-1, with no clear D. V shed 5 bases and J shed 7 bases, with 11 bases lying between them. Looked up from germline, CDR1 is SGHTA and CDR2 is FQGNSA. CDR3 size: 12 residues. Here the CDR3 reads CASSLVGSEAFF. CDR3 bases: TGTGCCAGCAGCCTGGTTGGGAGTGAAGCTTTCTTT.